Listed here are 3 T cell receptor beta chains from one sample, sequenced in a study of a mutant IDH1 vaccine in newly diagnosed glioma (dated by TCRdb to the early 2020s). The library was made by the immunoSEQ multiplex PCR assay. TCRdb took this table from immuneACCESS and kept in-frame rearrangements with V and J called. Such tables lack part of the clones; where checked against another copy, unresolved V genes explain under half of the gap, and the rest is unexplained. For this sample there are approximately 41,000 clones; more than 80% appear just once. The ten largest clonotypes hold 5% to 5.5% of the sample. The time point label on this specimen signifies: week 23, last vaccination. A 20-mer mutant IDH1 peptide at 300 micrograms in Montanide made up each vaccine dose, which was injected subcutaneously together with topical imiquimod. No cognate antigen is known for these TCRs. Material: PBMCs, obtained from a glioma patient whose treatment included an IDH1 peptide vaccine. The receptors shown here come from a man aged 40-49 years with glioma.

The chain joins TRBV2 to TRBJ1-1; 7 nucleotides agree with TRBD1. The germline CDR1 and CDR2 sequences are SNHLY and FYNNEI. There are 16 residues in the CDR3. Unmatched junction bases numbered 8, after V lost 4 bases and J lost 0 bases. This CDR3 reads CASSVGTVVMNTEAFF. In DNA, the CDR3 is TGTGCCAGCAGTGTCGGGACAGTCGTTATGAACACTGAAGCTTTCTTT.

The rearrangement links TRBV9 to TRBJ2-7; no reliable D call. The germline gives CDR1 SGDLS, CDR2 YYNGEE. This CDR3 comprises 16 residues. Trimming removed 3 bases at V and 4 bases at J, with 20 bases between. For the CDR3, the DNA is TGTGCCAGCAGCGGAAGGCCAGACCGGACCCTTTACGAGCAGTACTTC. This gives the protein CASSGRPDRTLYEQYF.

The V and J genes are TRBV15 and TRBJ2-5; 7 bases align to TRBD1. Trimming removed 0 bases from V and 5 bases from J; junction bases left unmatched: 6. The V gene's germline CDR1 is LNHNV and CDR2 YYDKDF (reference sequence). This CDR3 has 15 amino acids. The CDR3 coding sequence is TGTGCCACCAGCAGAGACTACAGGGGCAGGGAGACCCAGTACTTC. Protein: CATSRDYRGRETQYF.